The T cell receptor beta chain under discussion was sequenced for a study of blood T cells in healthy people across ages (dated by TCRdb to about 2015). The study in broad terms: In model experiments, roughly one uniquely barcoded TCR beta cDNA molecule per two T cells was captured by template switching. The study measured age-related changes in TCR beta repertoire diversity using deep sequencing normalized with unique cDNA molecular identifiers. The donors were divided into four age groups: young (average 16 years), middle-aged (over 35), aged (approximately 62) and long-lived (approximately 74). Donors of different ages were randomly distributed across sequencing lanes to avoid experimental bias. Two additional independent replicas of 1 million unique cDNA reads from the same blood draw were analyzed for two donors (one aged 18 to 30 and one aged 80 or older).

The method behind the library was 5' RACE. The sequencing machine was an Illumina HiSeq 2500. A second 7 to 11 cycle PCR used a sample-barcoded 5' primer and a J-beta primer mix. Each TCR beta cDNA molecule received a unique molecular identifier from a template-switch 5' adaptor carrying 12 random nucleotides. Each sample yielded at least 2.5 million CDR3-containing paired-end reads. The Mint cDNA synthesis kit, primed by a TRBC-specific oligonucleotide, was used to synthesize first-strand cDNA from all RNA. Following uracil-DNA glycosylase treatment, a first 18-cycle PCR with universal primers M1SS and BC2_uni_R was performed on all cDNA. Concerning the study's data processing: Normalization of each sample was performed by random selection of 1 million high-quality reads, each carrying a distinct molecular identifier. Instead of being binned into consensus sequences, reads that shared molecular identifiers were thrown out. CDR3 identification, clonotype clustering and error correction used MiTCR with a Q25 quality threshold and the strictest error-elimination algorithm. A nonparametric unseen species model using Euler transformation provided a lower-bound estimate of total TCR beta diversity. TCRdb applied fastp at Q25 and MiXCR to the public reads, then kept only in-frame beta chains. Rows matching on CDR3 protein sequence are summarized as one entry with the most common DNA and genes. TCRdb, not the original authors, processed these V and J calls. A total of some 1,500,000 distinct CDR3 sequences appear in this sample, 40% to 45% of them only once. The top ten clonotypes cover 4% of the sample.

About this clonotype: No cognate antigen has been identified for it. The sample holds no much larger clone one base away, and base qualities are not on file.

Per the germline V gene, MDHEN is the CDR1 and SYDVKM is the CDR2. Inclusive of the bounding cysteine and phenylalanine, the CDR3 is 15 residues long. Only the CDR3 region is kept as DNA, spanning 45 bases read in frame from base 1. V and J are trimmed by 5 bases and 2 bases, and the gene matches miss 6 bases of the junction. The roughly 38 donors, aged about 6 to 100 years, were systemically healthy Caucasian individuals from Russia. Each donor gave approximately 9.3 milliliters of peripheral blood, collected into EDTA-treated Vacutainer tubes. Ficoll-Paque density-gradient centrifugation was used to isolate PBMCs, with at least 6 million per sample. Trizol reagent was used to extract total RNA from PBMCs, with at least 6 micrograms per sample. Naive CD45RAhigh/CD27high T cell percentages were measured by flow cytometry on a PBMC aliquot from every donor. Beyond this particular receptor, the publication reports: Estimates of total diversity from one million sequenced T cells were regarded as lower bounds and underestimates. The CMV infection status of donors was not known, potentially confounding age-related changes in expanded clonotypes. As age increased, observed TCR beta diversity per million T cells dropped in a roughly linear way, and a significant reduction was already evident by age about 36. Because profiling used bulk unsorted PBMCs, naive and antigen-experienced compartments could not be compared conclusively. A strong correlation was found between observed TCR beta diversity and the percentage of naive T cells measured by flow cytometry. Compared with the aged group, the long-lived group had more naive CD4+ T cells, fewer expanded clones and increased TCR diversity, a pattern suggesting age selection.

The clonotype was recovered from a woman between 18 and 29 years old in good health. The rearrangement joined TRBV28 to TRBJ1-5; TRBD1 lines up with 7 middle nucleotides. Material for sequencing was blood. The CDR3 sequence is CASSRTGLGNQPQHF. In nucleotide form, the sequence is TGTGCCAGCAGTCGGACAGGCTTGGGCAATCAGCCCCAGCATTTT.